Below, 16 T cell receptor beta chains from the same sample are listed, as sequenced in a study of response to subunit inactivated influenza vaccine. MiXCR was run by TCRdb on the RT-PCR reads, yielding one entry per CDR3 protein. The sample has fewer than 800,000 distinct CDR3 sequences; 15% to 18% are singletons. The material was PBMCs from blood, obtained about 13 days after vaccination. These receptors all come from a man aged 50 or older who received an inactivated influenza vaccine.

V gene TRBV2 combines with J gene TRBJ1-1; D is undetermined. This CDR3 has 14 residues. Germline-derived CDR1 and CDR2 are SNHLY and FYNNEI. Deletions cut 6 bases from V and 1 base from J, with 12 bases between. The CDR3 here is CASSAGRGNTEAFF. DNA of the CDR3: TGTGCCAGCAGCGCCGGGAGAGGGAACACTGAAGCTTTCTTT.

This clonotype came up a few times. The junction departs from the called germline gene at one end, perhaps through a read error. The chain carries TRBV4-3 and TRBJ1-2; possible D gene TRBD1, 6 bases. In germline, CDR1 is LGHNA, CDR2 YSLEER. This CDR3 contains 15 residues. CDR3: CASSKEGQGRYGYTF. CDR3 coding DNA: TGCGCCAGCAGCAAAGAGGGGCAGGGGAGATATGGCTACACCTTC.

This chain connects TRBV9 to TRBJ2-1; D unresolved. CDR1 is SGDLS, CDR2 YYNGEE, per germline. V was cut by 2 bases and J by 6 bases, with 12 bases left in between. This CDR3 region has 14 residues. The CDR3 spells CASSVGPAINEQFF. CDR3 DNA: TGTGCCAGCAGCGTCGGGCCTGCAATCAATGAGCAGTTCTTC.

This clonotype was counted only a few times. The chain carries TRBV30 and TRBJ1-1, with D maybe TRBD1 (6 bases). V lost 3 bases, J lost 5 bases, and 13 bases lay in between. Germline loops: CDR1 GTSNPN, CDR2 SVGIG (reference sequence). The CDR3 runs 13 residues. The CDR3 DNA sequence: TGTGCCTGGAGCCGCAGGGGAAAGACTGAAGCTTTCTTT. Its translation: CAWSRRGKTEAFF.

This chain uses TRBV12-3 or TRBV12-4 with TRBJ2-5; D remains unclear. This CDR3 contains 13 residues. The germline V and J ends were trimmed by 2 bases and 9 bases, with 13 bases remaining between them. Here the CDR3 reads CASSLSAGMAQYF. In DNA, the CDR3 is TGTGCCAGCAGTTTATCGGCAGGCATGGCCCAGTACTTC.

The chain recombines TRBV2 with TRBJ2-1; D may be TRBD2 (6 bases). The length of the CDR3 is 14 residues. Germline V gene sequence: CDR1 SNHLY, CDR2 FYNNEI. V lost 6 bases, J lost 3 bases, and 12 bases lay in between. The CDR3 loop reads CASSPGLFYNEQFF. Here the CDR3 DNA reads TGTGCCAGCAGCCCGGGACTTTTCTACAATGAGCAGTTCTTC.

This sequence joins TRBV10-3 and TRBJ2-3, with a tentative D call TRBD2 (5 bases). Germline V gene lookup returns CDR1 ENHRY and CDR2 SYGVKD. Trimming cost V 4 bases and J 7 bases, with 9 bases left between them. This CDR3 spans 12 amino acids. The CDR3 region is CAISGGMNTQYF. In DNA form, the CDR3 reads TGTGCCATCAGTGGAGGGATGAATACGCAGTATTTT.

This rearrangement joins TRBV29-1 to TRBJ2-2; 10 nucleotides align to TRBD2. The CDR3 sequence is 18 residues long. CDR1 is SQVTM and CDR2 is ANQGSEA in the germline V gene. V lost 6 bases and J lost 4; bases outside the gene matches: 17. As DNA, the CDR3 is TGCAGCGTGATACGACCCTCCCCGCCTAGCGGGAGCACCGGGGAGCTGTTTTTT. It is translated as CSVIRPSPPSGSTGELFF.

The chain carries TRBV10-3 and TRBJ2-7; TRBD1 agrees at 9 bases. The CDR3 length is 14 residues. CDR1 ENHRY and CDR2 SYGVKD come from the germline V gene. The J segment lost 6 bases and the V segment lost 6 bases, leaving 9 bases of the junction unmatched. DNA for the CDR3: TGTGCCATCAGCTCTGACAGGGGGTGGTTCGAGCAGTACTTC. Translation: CAISSDRGWFEQYF.

The V gene is TRBV7-2, the J gene TRBJ2-7; D could derive from TRBD1 or TRBD2 (6 bases each). Trimming stripped 2 bases from V and 0 bases from J, with 17 bases between. Germline V gives CDR1 SGHTA, CDR2 FQGNSA. The CDR3 extends over 17 amino acids. As DNA, the CDR3 is TGTGCCAGCAGCTTAACTAGAACAGGGAGGAGCTCCTACGAGCAGTACTTC. Protein: CASSLTRTGRSSYEQYF.

CDR3 residues: CASSRDRGNYEQYF. The CDR3, as DNA: TGCGCCAGCAGTCGGGACAGGGGTAACTACGAGCAGTACTTC. J is TRBJ2-7 and V is TRBV5-1, with 10 nucleotides matching TRBD1. The V gene end was trimmed by 5 bases and the J gene end by 3 bases; junction bases not matched to a gene: 5. This CDR3 has 14 residues. Germline lookup yields CDR1 SGHRS and CDR2 YFSETQ.

Many counts were recorded for this clonotype. The chain couples TRBV7-9 to TRBJ2-3; 8 bases match TRBD2. Germline V lookup: CDR1 SEHNR, CDR2 FQNEAQ (reference sequence). This CDR3 comprises 15 residues. With 2 bases clipped from V and 6 bases from J, the junction kept 7 bases outside the gene matches. The CDR3 sequence: CASSLTSSGFDTQYF. As DNA, the CDR3 is TGTGCCAGCAGCTTAACGTCTAGCGGGTTTGATACGCAGTATTTT.

In its sample, this clonotype was seen a few times. At one boundary the junction diverges from the germline segment, which might be a read error. The chain recombines TRBV5-6 with TRBJ2-1, with no clear D. This CDR3 has 13 amino acids. Germline CDR1 is SGHDT and CDR2 is YYEEEE. The CDR3 nucleotides are TGTGCCAGTTGTCTTCCCTCCTACAATGAGCAATTCTTC. Translating gives CASCLPSYNEQFF. Full variable domain (rest looked up from reference TRBV5-6 and TRBJ2-1): DAGVTQSPTHLIKTRGQQVTLRCSPKSGHDTVSWYQQALGQGPQFIFQYYEEEERQRGNFPDRFSGHQFPNYSSELNVNALLLGDSALYLCASCLPSYNEQFFGPGTRLTVL.

The chain is built from TRBV5-6 and TRBJ1-2, with D perhaps matching TRBD1 (6 bases). The V gene's germline CDR1 is SGHDT and CDR2 YYEEEE. Trimming took off 3 bases at V and 5 bases at J, with 17 bases between the two ends. CDR3 length: 15 amino acids. CDR3 sequence (DNA): TGTGCCAGCAGCTGGACAGCACCAGACTTTTATGGCTACACCTTC. Translating gives CASSWTAPDFYGYTF.

This clonotype was seen a handful of times. The rearrangement uses TRBV6-1 and TRBJ2-5, with 11 positions matching TRBD1. Unmatched junction bases numbered 3, after V lost 4 bases and J lost 2 bases. Germline-derived CDR1 and CDR2 are MNHNS and SASEGT. The CDR3 runs to 15 residues. CDR3 bases: TGTGCCAGCAGTGCGGACAGGGGGCGGCAAGAGACCCAGTACTTC. This codes for CASSADRGRQETQYF.

This clonotype was detected many times. This sequence joins TRBV20-1 and TRBJ1-1; D may be TRBD1 (5 bases). The length of the CDR3 is 14 residues. Germline-derived CDR1 and CDR2 are DFQATT and SNEGSKA (reference sequence). Between the trimmed V and J ends, which lost 0 bases and 0 bases, there was a span of 8 bases. The CDR3 bases are TGCAGTGCTAGAGATCCAGGGCTGAACACTGAAGCTTTCTTT. Translating gives CSARDPGLNTEAFF.